A single sample gave rise to the 28 T cell receptor beta chains below, sequenced in a study of blood T cell repertoires in COVID-19. Produced via immunoSEQ multiplex PCR; TCRdb's table is partial and in-frame only. The sample contains 100,000 to 150,000 clones, around 87% of which appear only once. The sequenced sample consisted of peripheral blood. The receptor set was obtained from a woman aged 55-69 years with acute or convalescent COVID-19.

This chain connects TRBV5-6 to TRBJ1-3; D not resolved. Germline CDR1 reads SGHDT; CDR2 reads YYEEEE. Deletions cut 3 bases from V and 6 bases from J, with 13 bases between. The CDR3 is 14 residues long. CDR3 amino acids: CASSSVGGENTIYF. The CDR3, as DNA: TGTGCCAGCAGCTCGGTGGGAGGTGAAAACACCATATATTTT.

The chain is built from TRBV5-8 and TRBJ1-2; weak D call: TRBD1 (6 bases). Trimming left V 4 bases short and J 4 bases short, with 14 bases between. CDR1 and CDR2 (germline): SGHTS, YDEGEE. There are 14 residues in the CDR3. The CDR3 DNA is TGTGCCAGCAGCCTTACAGGGAACCTCTATGGCTACACCTTC. This codes for CASSLTGNLYGYTF.

The V and J genes are TRBV9 and TRBJ1-1; D unclear. Trimming stripped 0 bases from V and 6 bases from J, with 15 bases between. Germline V gene data show CDR1 as SGDLS and CDR2 as YYNGEE. CDR3 length: 15 residues. The CDR3 DNA reads as TGTGCCAGCAGCGTAGGGGCAGGTCCTTCCTCTGAAGCTTTCTTT. Amino acid sequence: CASSVGAGPSSEAFF. Full variable domain (remainder filled in from reference TRBV9 and TRBJ1-1): DSGVTQTPKHLITATGQRVTLRCSPRSGDLSVYWYQQSLDQGLQFLIQYYNGEERAKGNILERFSAQQFPDLHSELNLSSLELGDSALYFCASSVGAGPSSEAFFGQGTRLTVV.

The J gene is TRBJ2-6, the V gene TRBV2, with a possible D match to TRBD1 (5 bases). V was trimmed by 3 bases and J by 2 bases, leaving 8 bases between them. Germline CDR1 reads SNHLY; CDR2 reads FYNNEI. CDR3 length equals 15 residues. CDR3 bases: TGTGCCAGCAGTGAGGCAGGGACTGGGGCCAACGTCCTGACTTTC. Translating it yields CASSEAGTGANVLTF.

The rearrangement links TRBV2 to TRBJ2-6, with D maybe TRBD2 (7 bases). The CDR3 runs to 18 residues. V lost 6 bases to trimming and J lost 4 bases, with 22 bases between them. Germline CDR1 SNHLY, CDR2 FYNNEI. CDR3 sequence: CASREGGLIPFGANVLTF. The CDR3 DNA sequence: TGTGCCAGCAGGGAGGGGGGACTAATCCCTTTCGGGGCCAACGTCCTGACTTTC.

V is TRBV5-8 and J is TRBJ1-3; D remains ambiguous. Trimming removed 2 bases from V and 0 bases from J, with 15 bases in between. This CDR3 has 17 residues. The germline V gene encodes CDR1 SGHTS and CDR2 YDEGEE. The CDR3 coding sequence is TGTGCCAGCAGCTTTTTTAGTGGGAGACGCTCTGGAAACACCATATATTTT. This sequence encodes CASSFFSGRRSGNTIYF.

The chain has TRBV28 and TRBJ1-2; possible D gene TRBD1, 5 bases. Deletions cut 7 bases from V and 4 bases from J, with 22 bases between. Germline CDR1 is MDHEN and CDR2 is SYDVKM. The CDR3 extends over 16 amino acids. The CDR3, as DNA: TGTGCCAGCACCCTCGCTCCTGCGGGGGGGAGCTATGGCTACACCTTC. The encoded protein is CASTLAPAGGSYGYTF.

This chain's CDR3 is CASSLERGRNTEAFF. The CDR3 bases are TGCGCCAGCAGCTTGGAAAGGGGTAGGAACACTGAAGCTTTCTTT. The chain couples TRBV5-1 to TRBJ1-1, with TRBD1 as a possible D gene (5 bases). CDR3 length equals 15 residues. Trimming stripped 0 bases from V and 1 base from J, with 10 bases between. CDR1 SGHRS and CDR2 YFSETQ come from the germline V gene.

The chain joins TRBV4-1 to TRBJ1-6; D ambiguous. Germline V gene lookup returns CDR1 MGHRA and CDR2 YSYEKL. There are 15 residues in the CDR3. Trimming shortened V by 0 bases and J by 9 bases, and 12 bases separated the two germline ends. The CDR3 bases are TGCGCCAGCAGCCAAGAAGGACGACGGGGTTCACCCCTCCACTTT. This gives the protein CASSQEGRRGSPLHF.

This chain connects TRBV7-8 to TRBJ1-2; a weak D match, TRBD1 (5 bases). V was pared by 4 bases and J by 5 bases, with 5 bases between. CDR1 is SGHVS, CDR2 FQNEAQ, per germline. CDR3 size: 11 residues. Here the CDR3 reads CASSSGYGYTF. The CDR3 DNA sequence: TGTGCCAGCAGCTCAGGGTATGGCTACACCTTC.

The chain has TRBV18 and TRBJ1-2, with D unclear. This CDR3 is 14 amino acids long. V lost 8 bases, J lost 2 bases, and 15 bases lay in between. Germline CDR1 is KGHSH and CDR2 is LQKENI. CDR3 DNA: TGTGCCAGCCAAGGCGGCAGCCAAAACTATGGCTACACCTTC. This gives the protein CASQGGSQNYGYTF.

The gene calls are TRBV5-1 and TRBJ2-2; TRBD2 might be the D (6 bases). This CDR3 contains 16 residues. Between the trimmed V and J ends, which lost 4 bases and 0 bases, there was a span of 13 bases. From germline, CDR1 is SGHRS and CDR2 YFSETQ. The DNA for the CDR3 is TGCGCCAGCAGCCCGGTCGGGGGTCCGAACACCGGGGAGCTGTTTTTT. This codes for CASSPVGGPNTGELFF.

The genes are TRBV5-4 and TRBJ1-2, with 7 bases matching TRBD1. Trimming at V came to 2 bases and at J to 4 bases, leaving 8 bases not matched to a gene. Germline values: CDR1 SGHNT, CDR2 YYREEE (reference sequence). This CDR3 is built from 15 residues. Here the CDR3 DNA reads TGTGCCAGCAGCTTACTTACAGGGGACCTCTATGGCTACACCTTC. Translating gives CASSLLTGDLYGYTF.

V usage is TRBV6-1 and J usage is TRBJ1-5; tentative D call: TRBD1 (5 bases). V lost 1 base, J lost 7 bases, and 11 bases lay in between. Germline V gene sequence: CDR1 MNHNS, CDR2 SASEGT. The CDR3 is made up of 14 amino acids. The CDR3 loop is CASSEVGAPQPQHF. The CDR3 nucleotides are TGTGCCAGCAGTGAAGTAGGGGCCCCCCAGCCCCAGCATTTT.

The chain uses TRBV10-2 and TRBJ2-7; D is undetermined. V lost 8 bases and J lost 0, with 14 bases in between. CDR3 length: 14 amino acids. Germline CDR1 reads WSHSY; CDR2 reads SAAADI. The DNA for the CDR3 is TGCGCCAGCCGCTGGTGGGCGACCTCCTACGAGCAGTACGTC. Translation: CASRWWATSYEQYV.

The chain joins TRBV18 to TRBJ2-2; D might be TRBD1 (6 bases). This CDR3 has 17 residues. In germline, CDR1 is KGHSH, CDR2 LQKENI. Trimming removed 3 bases from V and 0 bases from J, with 14 bases in between. Written as DNA, the CDR3 is TGTGCCAGCTCACCGACCGGACAGATCTCGAACACCGGGGAGCTGTTTTTT. It yields the protein CASSPTGQISNTGELFF. Filled out from reference TRBV18 and TRBJ2-2, the complete variable domain reads NAGVMQNPRHLVRRRGQEARLRCSPMKGHSHVYWYRQLPEEGLKFMVYLQKENIIDESGMPKERFSAEFPKEGPSILRIQQVVRGDSAAYFCASSPTGQISNTGELFFGEGSRLTVL.

The chain recombines TRBV5-1 with TRBJ1-1, with D perhaps TRBD1 (5 bases). CDR3 size: 13 residues. Germline V gives CDR1 SGHRS, CDR2 YFSETQ. Trimming cost V 3 bases and J 1 base, with 7 bases left between them. The CDR3 region has the DNA TGCGCCAGCAGCTCCGGACAGAACACTGAAGCTTTCTTT. Translating it yields CASSSGQNTEAFF.

V is TRBV6-1 and J is TRBJ1-5; D is unresolved. Germline assignment: CDR1 MNHNS and CDR2 SASEGT. Trimming took 1 base from V and 3 from J, leaving 7 bases between them. The CDR3 covers 14 residues. The CDR3 reads CASSEVYPNQPQHF. The CDR3, as DNA: TGTGCCAGCAGTGAAGTCTACCCCAATCAGCCCCAGCATTTT.

This chain links TRBV19 with TRBJ2-7; the D gene is possibly TRBD2 (5 bases). The CDR3 spans 13 residues. The germline V gene has CDR1 LNHDA and CDR2 SQIVND (reference sequence). The V end was cut by 3 bases, the J end by 7 bases, with 13 bases between. The CDR3 sequence: CASSMLDSREQYF. CDR3 DNA: TGTGCCAGTAGTATGTTGGACTCCCGGGAGCAGTACTTC.

This clone was counted only a few times. The V call is TRBV3-1 (or the pseudogene TRBV3-2), the J call TRBJ1-3; no clear D gene. V lost 4 bases, J lost 1 base, and 14 bases lay in between. The germline gives CDR1 LGHDT, CDR2 YNNKEL (reference sequence). The CDR3 runs to 16 residues. The CDR3: CASSRGRPTSGNTIYF. CDR3 sequence (DNA): TGTGCCAGCAGCCGAGGAAGACCGACTTCTGGAAACACCATATATTTT.

V usage is TRBV7-9 and J usage is TRBJ2-5, with TRBD2 identical over 10 bases. The V segment lost 4 bases and the J segment 10 bases; nucleotides outside the gene matches: 12. This CDR3 region has 15 residues. Germline V gives CDR1 SEHNR, CDR2 FQNEAQ (reference sequence). This CDR3 is CASSSLLIAGGFQYF. The CDR3 region has the DNA TGTGCCAGCAGCTCCCTTTTGATAGCGGGAGGTTTCCAGTACTTC.

V usage is TRBV12-3 or TRBV12-4 and J usage is TRBJ1-4; D unclear. Trimming cost V 8 bases and J 4 bases, with 11 bases left between them. The CDR3 has 13 amino acids. Here the CDR3 DNA reads TGTGCCAGCCTCACAGCGGTTAATGAAAAACTGTTTTTT. Translating gives CASLTAVNEKLFF.

This sequence joins TRBV19 and TRBJ1-5, with TRBD1 matching 8 bases. CDR3 length equals 14 residues. CDR1 and CDR2 from the germline V gene are LNHDA and SQIVND (reference sequence). The ends lost 5 bases at V and 6 bases at J; junction bases unmatched: 6. CDR3 nucleotides: TGTGCCAGTAGTGCACAGGGGACAGGTCAGCCCCAGCATTTT. It yields the protein CASSAQGTGQPQHF.

The rearrangement joins TRBV19 to TRBJ1-6; 9 nucleotides align to TRBD1. Germline lookup yields CDR1 LNHDA and CDR2 SQIVND (reference sequence). This CDR3 spans 15 amino acids. V lost 6 bases and J lost 4; bases outside the gene matches: 4. In nucleotides, the CDR3 is TGTGCCAGTAGGACCGGGACAGGGTATAATTCACCCCTCCACTTT. Amino acids: CASRTGTGYNSPLHF.

The chain has TRBV4-1 and TRBJ2-3, with TRBD2 matching 8 bases. Germline lookup yields CDR1 MGHRA and CDR2 YSYEKL. This CDR3 has 13 residues. J lost 3 bases, V lost 6 bases, and 2 bases had no gene match. DNA for the CDR3: TGCGCCAGCAGGGGGACTAGGACAGATACGCAGTATTTT. Protein product: CASRGTRTDTQYF.

CDR3 sequence reads: CASSPGTSESEQFF. CDR3 sequence (DNA): TGTGCCAGCAGCCCTGGGACTAGCGAAAGTGAGCAGTTCTTC. V is TRBV7-9 and J is TRBJ2-1; 10 nucleotides match TRBD2. Germline lookup yields CDR1 SEHNR and CDR2 FQNEAQ (reference sequence). V was clipped by 5 bases and J by 9 bases; unmatched bases: 7. The CDR3 length is 14 residues.

The chain employs TRBV27 and TRBJ2-3, with 7 bases aligning to TRBD2. Looked up from germline, CDR1 is MNHEY and CDR2 is SMNVEV (reference sequence). The CDR3 is 15 amino acids. The ends lost 2 bases at V and 2 bases at J; junction bases unmatched: 4. The CDR3 here is CASSLLAELTDTQYF. The CDR3 nucleotides read TGTGCCAGCAGTTTACTAGCGGAACTCACAGATACGCAGTATTTT.

The gene calls are TRBV10-2 and TRBJ1-1; D gene uncertain. V dropped 6 bases and J dropped 0 bases, with 5 bases sitting between them. Germline CDR1 is WSHSY and CDR2 is SAAADI. The CDR3 runs 12 residues. Here the CDR3 reads CASRFMNTEAFF. Written as DNA, the CDR3 is TGCGCCAGCAGGTTCATGAACACTGAAGCTTTCTTT.